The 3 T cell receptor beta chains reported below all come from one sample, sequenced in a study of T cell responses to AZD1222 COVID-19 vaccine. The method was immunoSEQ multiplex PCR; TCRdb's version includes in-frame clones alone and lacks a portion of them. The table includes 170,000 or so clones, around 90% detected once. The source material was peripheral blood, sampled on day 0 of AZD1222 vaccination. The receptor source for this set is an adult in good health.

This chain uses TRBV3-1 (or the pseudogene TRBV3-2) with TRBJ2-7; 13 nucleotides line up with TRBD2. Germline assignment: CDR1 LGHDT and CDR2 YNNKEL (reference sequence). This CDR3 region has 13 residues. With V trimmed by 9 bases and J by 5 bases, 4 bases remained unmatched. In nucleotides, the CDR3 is TGTGCCAGAGGACTAGCGGGAGTAGACGAGCAGTACTTC. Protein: CARGLAGVDEQYF.

The CDR3 is CATSRDRGAGYTF. DNA of the CDR3: TGTGCCACCAGCAGGGACAGGGGGGCTGGCTACACCTTC. The chain links TRBV15 to TRBJ1-2; 10 bases match TRBD1. CDR3 length: 13 amino acids. J lost 7 bases, V lost 3 bases, and 2 bases had no gene match. CDR1 and CDR2 (germline): LNHNV, YYDKDF (reference sequence).

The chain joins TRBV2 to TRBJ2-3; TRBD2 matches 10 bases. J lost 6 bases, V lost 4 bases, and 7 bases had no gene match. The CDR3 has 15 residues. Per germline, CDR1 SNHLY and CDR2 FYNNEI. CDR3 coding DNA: TGTGCCAGCAGTGTCTGGACTAGCGGACTTGATACGCAGTATTTT. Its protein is CASSVWTSGLDTQYF.